The 26 T cell receptor beta chains below come from one sample, sequenced in a study of T-cell reconstitution after alpha-beta-depleted transplantation in children. Preparation of the TCRbeta library involved a method that used unique molecular identifiers. From the PCR reads, TCRdb called clonotypes with MiXCR, one entry per CDR3 protein. The top ten clones hold about 1.1% of a sample with 600,000 to 700,000 distinct CDR3 sequences, 16% of them seen once. Sequences were derived from PBMCs from the stem cell graft donor, sampled from the stem cell graft. All receptors derive from a human donor who donated a stem cell graft to a child with acute myeloid leukemia.

The chain couples TRBV23-1 to TRBJ2-1, with 9 bases that match TRBD1. TRBV23-1 carries the ORF label, with uncertain function. The CDR3 runs 15 residues. With V trimmed by 4 bases and J by 5 bases, 6 bases remained unmatched. The CDR3 sequence: CASSRARDRDNEQFF. CDR3 nucleotides: TGCGCCAGCAGTCGGGCACGGGACAGGGACAATGAGCAGTTCTTC.

The table lists this clonotype with a few counts. The V and J genes are TRBV4-3 and TRBJ2-3; the match to TRBD2 covers 7 bases. Germline V lookup: CDR1 LGHNA, CDR2 YSLEER. V dropped 4 bases and J dropped 4; count of bases not matched to a gene: 5. The CDR3 is 14 amino acids. This CDR3 reads CASSPGGLSDTQYF. In DNA form, the CDR3 reads TGCGCCAGCAGCCCGGGAGGCTTGTCAGATACGCAGTATTTT.

The rearrangement links TRBV25-1 to TRBJ2-4, with D perhaps matching TRBD1 (6 bases). V lost 6 bases, J lost 5 bases, and 14 bases lay in between. Looked up from germline, CDR1 is MGHDK and CDR2 is SYGVNS. The CDR3 spans 14 residues. CDR3 sequence reads: CASRGGTSENIQYF. DNA of the CDR3: TGTGCCAGCAGGGGTGGGACATCGGAAAACATTCAGTACTTC. The entire variable domain, with the rest obtained from reference TRBV25-1 and TRBJ2-4, is as follows: EADIYQTPRYLVIGTGKKITLECSQTMGHDKMYWYQQDPGMELHLIHYSYGVNSTEKGDLSSESTVSRIRTEHFPLTLESARPSHTSQYLCASRGGTSENIQYFGAGTRLSVL.

The sample holds many counts of this clonotype. V is TRBV12-3 or TRBV12-4 and J is TRBJ1-5; D call uncertain. The CDR3 contains 13 residues. Trimming shortened V by 1 base and J by 7 bases, and 8 bases separated the two germline ends. As DNA, the CDR3 is TGTGCCAGCAGTTTAGGAATGGGACAGCCCCAGCATTTT. Amino acid sequence: CASSLGMGQPQHF.

This clonotype has at least ten counts. The rearrangement links TRBV6-2 or TRBV6-3 to TRBJ1-2; TRBD1 might be the D (5 bases). V was trimmed by 4 bases and J by 2 bases, leaving 5 bases between them. Germline assignment: CDR1 MNHEY and CDR2 SVGEGT. The CDR3 loop spans 12 amino acids. The CDR3 spells CASSWTNYGYTF. The CDR3 DNA is TGTGCCAGCAGTTGGACAAACTATGGCTACACCTTC.

This clonotype was picked up many times. The rearrangement links TRBV7-2 to TRBJ1-2; perhaps TRBD1 as D (6 bases). Germline CDR1 reads SGHTA; CDR2 reads FQGNSA. The CDR3 runs to 14 residues. Trimming removed 5 bases at V and 5 bases at J, with 15 bases between. The CDR3 reads CASSLPGTSYGYTF. The DNA of the CDR3 is TGTGCCAGCAGCCTCCCCGGGACATCTTATGGCTACACCTTC.

The chain combines TRBV12-3 or TRBV12-4 with TRBJ2-5; the D gene is possibly TRBD2 (6 bases). Trimming left V 3 bases short and J 4 bases short, with 15 bases between. This CDR3 contains 15 residues. CDR3: CASSLKRVEVETQYF. Here the CDR3 DNA reads TGTGCCAGCAGTTTGAAGCGGGTGGAGGTAGAGACCCAGTACTTC.

This chain uses TRBV20-1 with TRBJ1-1; D is unclear. V dropped 5 bases and J dropped 2 bases, with 15 bases sitting between them. CDR3 length equals 14 residues. Germline CDR1 reads DFQATT; CDR2 reads SNEGSKA (reference sequence). The CDR3 sequence is CSAPPPARNTEAFF. DNA of the CDR3: TGCAGTGCTCCACCTCCAGCGCGCAACACTGAAGCTTTCTTT.

In regard to this clonotype: The junction departs from germline at one end; a sequencing error may be responsible. This chain connects TRBV20-1 to TRBJ2-1; D may correspond to TRBD1 or TRBD2 (6 bases each). Germline CDR1 DFQATT, CDR2 SNEGSKA (reference sequence). CDR3 size: 16 residues. CDR3 sequence: CCATKGGLLLDLEQFF. The CDR3 nucleotides are TGCTGTGCCACGAAGGGGGGCCTTCTATTAGACCTTGAGCAGTTCTTC.

This clonotype was seen more than once but under ten times. CDR3 sequence reads: CASSSPGRTGGQYF. CDR3 coding DNA: TGTGCCAGCAGCTCTCCGGGACGGACGGGTGGGCAGTACTTC. The chain recombines TRBV7-9 with TRBJ2-7; tentatively, D is TRBD1 or TRBD2 (5 bases each). Looked up from germline, CDR1 is SEHNR and CDR2 is FQNEAQ (reference sequence). Trimming stripped 4 bases from V and 9 bases from J, with 19 bases between. The CDR3 contains 14 residues.

This clonotype was counted ten times or more. The V gene is TRBV10-2, the J gene TRBJ2-3, with D perhaps TRBD2 (5 bases). V was clipped by 10 bases and J by 4 bases, with 18 bases between them. The germline CDR1 and CDR2 sequences are WSHSY and SAAADI. The CDR3 loop spans 14 amino acids. CDR3 nucleotide sequence: TGCGCCACCCAAGAGGTCGTGGAGGCAGATACGCAGTATTTT. As protein: CATQEVVEADTQYF.

This clonotype was counted a few times. J is TRBJ2-7 and V is TRBV27; D is unclear. The CDR3 runs 16 residues. V gave up 8 bases and J gave up 0 bases, with 20 bases separating them. Per germline, CDR1 MNHEY and CDR2 SMNVEV (reference sequence). CDR3 amino acids: CASRLVAGSNSYEQYV. The CDR3, as DNA: TGTGCCAGCCGACTGGTGGCAGGAAGCAACTCCTACGAGCAGTACGTC.

The table lists this clonotype with a few counts. The chain uses TRBV20-1 and TRBJ2-6, with no clear D. V lost 7 bases, J lost 0 bases, and 16 bases lay in between. The germline V gene encodes CDR1 DFQATT and CDR2 SNEGSKA (reference sequence). This CDR3 contains 16 residues. Written as DNA, the CDR3 is TGCAGTGTTTCATATTACCCCCCCTCTGGGGCCAACGTCCTGACTTTC. Amino acids: CSVSYYPPSGANVLTF.

The chain carries TRBV4-1 and TRBJ2-3; tentative D call: TRBD1 (6 bases). Germline V lookup: CDR1 MGHRA, CDR2 YSYEKL. V dropped 8 bases and J dropped 0 bases, with 9 bases sitting between them. The CDR3 runs 13 residues. The CDR3 reads CASWTESTDTQYF. The CDR3 DNA reads as TGCGCCAGCTGGACAGAAAGCACAGATACGCAGTATTTT.

This clonotype was found many times. The CDR3 sequence is CASSLAGASSYNEQFF. The CDR3 DNA reads as TGCGCCAGCAGCTTGGCGGGGGCAAGCTCCTACAATGAGCAGTTCTTC. The chain couples TRBV5-1 to TRBJ2-1; D possibly uses TRBD1 or TRBD2 (6 bases each). With 0 bases removed from V and 0 bases from J, the gap between germline ends came to 10 bases. Per the germline V gene, CDR1 is SGHRS and CDR2 is YFSETQ. The CDR3 is 16 residues long.

This clonotype appeared many times. The V call is TRBV20-1, the J call TRBJ1-5; D might be TRBD1 (6 bases). In germline, CDR1 is DFQATT, CDR2 SNEGSKA (reference sequence). With 6 bases removed from V and 6 bases from J, the gap between germline ends came to 12 bases. CDR3 size: 12 residues. CDR3 sequence reads: CSAAGVTQPQHF. The DNA for the CDR3 is TGCAGTGCAGCAGGGGTCACTCAGCCCCAGCATTTT.

The V and J genes are TRBV7-2 and TRBJ2-5; 7 bases align to TRBD1. The length of the CDR3 is 14 residues. The germline CDR1 and CDR2 sequences are SGHTA and FQGNSA. V lost 4 bases, J lost 4 bases, and 6 bases stayed unmatched. The CDR3 loop is CASSSGTAVETQYF. Here the CDR3 DNA reads TGTGCCAGCAGCTCCGGGACAGCCGTAGAGACCCAGTACTTC.

The rearrangement uses TRBV27 and TRBJ1-2; a possible D gene is TRBD1 (6 bases). In germline, CDR1 is MNHEY, CDR2 SMNVEV (reference sequence). Trimming shortened V by 7 bases and J by 3 bases, and 12 bases separated the two germline ends. The CDR3 length is 13 residues. CDR3 DNA: TGTGCCAGCAAATCCTCAGGGGACTATGGCTACACCTTC. It yields the protein CASKSSGDYGYTF.

V and J are TRBV29-1 and TRBJ2-1; D assignment may be TRBD1 or TRBD2 (5 bases each). Germline CDR1 and CDR2: SQVTM and ANQGSEA. This CDR3 contains 14 residues. The V end lost 7 bases, the J end lost 5 bases, and 18 bases lay between the germline ends. For the CDR3, the DNA is TGCAGCGGAAAAGGGACGAGGGGACACAATGAGCAGTTCTTC. Translation: CSGKGTRGHNEQFF.

This clonotype was detected a few times. This chain connects TRBV7-2 to TRBJ2-5; D gene unclear. In germline, CDR1 is SGHTA, CDR2 FQGNSA. Between the trimmed V and J ends, which lost 5 bases and 2 bases, there was a span of 12 bases. The CDR3 runs to 14 residues. CDR3 nucleotides: TGTGCCAGCAGCCGGATGTACGGACAAGAGACCCAGTACTTC. Encoded protein: CASSRMYGQETQYF.

With regard to this clonotype: Possible read error: a much larger clone is one base away. The chain is built from TRBV20-1 and TRBJ1-5; D remains ambiguous. In germline, CDR1 is DFQATT, CDR2 SNEGSKA (reference sequence). The CDR3 length is 14 residues. CDR3 nucleotide sequence: TGCAGTGCTCGAGACGGGGTAGGAGATCAGCCCCAGCATTTT. Translating it yields CSARDGVGDQPQHF.

This clonotype was seen a handful of times. The rearrangement uses TRBV5-5 and TRBJ1-1; a weak D match, TRBD1 (5 bases). This CDR3 is built from 16 residues. Per the germline V gene, CDR1 is SGHKS and CDR2 is YYEKEE (reference sequence). Trimming removed 5 bases at V and 0 bases at J, with 17 bases between. CDR3 loop: CASRARGVQLNTEAFF. The DNA for the CDR3 is TGTGCCAGCAGGGCGAGGGGTGTTCAGTTGAACACTGAAGCTTTCTTT.

In this sample, this clonotype turned up many times. The chain uses TRBV6-2 or TRBV6-3 and TRBJ2-2, with D possibly being TRBD2 (5 bases). Germline CDR1 is MNHEY and CDR2 is SVGEGT. The CDR3 totals 14 residues. V lost 2 bases, J lost 6 bases, and 10 bases lay in between. Here the CDR3 DNA reads TGTGCCAGCAGTTACCTCACTAGGGCCGGGGAGCTGTTTTTT. As protein: CASSYLTRAGELFF.

The chain combines TRBV6-2 or TRBV6-3 with TRBJ2-4, with D possibly being TRBD2 (5 bases). CDR1 is MNHEY, CDR2 SVGEGT, per germline. The ends were cut back, 8 bases at V and 7 bases at J, with 15 bases in the middle. This CDR3 has 13 residues. CDR3: CASVAGGTNIQYF. CDR3 nucleotide sequence: TGTGCCAGCGTGGCGGGCGGAACGAACATTCAGTACTTC.

This clonotype was seen ten or more times. This chain joins TRBV10-3 and TRBJ2-1; no clear D gene. Trimming took off 10 bases at V and 2 bases at J, with 15 bases between the two ends. Germline CDR1 reads ENHRY; CDR2 reads SYGVKD. The CDR3 is 14 amino acids. CDR3 bases: TGTGCCACGGCAGGCGATCCTACCTACAATGAGCAGTTCTTC. Translated, it gives CATAGDPTYNEQFF.

This clonotype was recorded at least ten times. The V gene is TRBV20-1, the J gene TRBJ1-6; unclear D gene. V was shortened by 6 bases and J by 0 bases, with 6 bases between the two germline ends. CDR1 is DFQATT and CDR2 is SNEGSKA in the germline V gene (reference sequence). This CDR3 has 13 amino acids. This CDR3 is CSAKSSYNSPLHF. CDR3 DNA sequence: TGCAGTGCGAAGAGCTCCTATAATTCACCCCTCCACTTT.